One sample yielded the 31 T cell receptor beta chains listed below, sequenced in a study of blood T cell repertoires in COVID-19. Repertoires were generated with immunoSEQ multiplex PCR, while TCRdb's copy carries only in-frame clones and drops some. The data contain hundreds of thousands of clones, 85% of them singletons. Material for sequencing was peripheral blood. The origin of the receptors is a man aged 45-65 years with active or convalescent COVID-19.

The V call is TRBV5-1, the J call TRBJ2-7; 9 bases match TRBD2. Germline CDR1 reads SGHRS; CDR2 reads YFSETQ. Trimming removed 7 bases from V and 4 bases from J; junction bases left unmatched: 12. This CDR3 is 15 amino acids long. The CDR3 region is CASSILAGEHYEQYF. The CDR3 DNA reads as TGCGCCAGCTCCATTTTAGCGGGAGAACATTACGAGCAGTACTTC.

The chain carries TRBV10-3 and TRBJ2-7; TRBD2 agrees at 8 bases. With V trimmed by 2 bases and J by 2 bases, 2 bases remained unmatched. The germline gives CDR1 ENHRY, CDR2 SYGVKD. The CDR3 has 14 amino acids. CDR3 DNA: TGTGCCATCAGTGAGACTAGCGGAACCTACGAGCAGTACTTC. Translating gives CAISETSGTYEQYF.

CDR3 residues: CASSQVNSGSRNEQFF. The CDR3, as DNA: TGTGCCAGCAGCCAAGTTAATAGCGGGAGTAGGAATGAGCAGTTCTTC. This chain joins TRBV3-1 (or the pseudogene TRBV3-2) and TRBJ2-1, with TRBD2 identical over 9 bases. The germline CDR1 and CDR2 sequences are LGHDT and YNNKEL (reference sequence). V lost 1 base to trimming and J lost 7 bases; unmatched junction nucleotides: 8. This CDR3 spans 16 amino acids.

The V and J genes are TRBV10-3 and TRBJ2-7; D might be TRBD2 (5 bases). Germline CDR1 ENHRY, CDR2 SYGVKD. CDR3 length: 17 residues. V gave up 6 bases and J gave up 3 bases, with 24 bases separating them. CDR3 DNA: TGTGCCATCAGGGGCAGAGGAGGCGGAACTCTGGACTACGAGCAGTACTTC. Translating gives CAIRGRGGGTLDYEQYF.

The chain recombines TRBV5-4 with TRBJ2-7; 7 bases are a match to TRBD1. CDR1 is SGHNT and CDR2 is YYREEE in the germline V gene (reference sequence). The CDR3 has 12 amino acids. The junction had 10 bases not matched to a gene; V was cut back by 7 bases and J by 9 bases. In DNA, the CDR3 is TGTGCCAGCTCGGACAGGACCGGGGTGCAGTACTTC. This translates into CASSDRTGVQYF.

CDR3 protein: CASSRTGTRSGDTQYF. In nucleotides, the CDR3 is TGCGCCAGCAGCCGAACCGGGACTAGGAGCGGAGATACGCAGTATTTT. The V gene is TRBV4-3, the J gene TRBJ2-3, with TRBD2 matching 8 bases. Germline CDR1 is LGHNA and CDR2 is YSLEER. This CDR3 is built from 16 residues. V gave up 4 bases and J gave up 5 bases; unmatched junction bases: 11.

This chain joins TRBV4-1 and TRBJ1-4; D not certain. The CDR3 covers 16 residues. From germline, CDR1 is MGHRA and CDR2 YSYEKL. Trimming shortened V by 2 bases and J by 3 bases, and 13 bases separated the two germline ends. The CDR3 is CASSQYALRSNEKLFF. CDR3 nucleotide sequence: TGCGCCAGCAGCCAATACGCCCTAAGATCTAATGAAAAACTGTTTTTT.

The chain recombines TRBV30 with TRBJ2-7; no clear D gene. CDR1 is GTSNPN, CDR2 SVGIG, per germline (reference sequence). The CDR3 totals 12 residues. Trimming took off 5 bases at V and 9 bases at J, with 17 bases between the two ends. CDR3 nucleotides: TGTGCCTGGGGTACCCCCCTCGGTGGGCAGTACTTC. It translates to CAWGTPLGGQYF.

The V gene is TRBV11-1, the J gene TRBJ1-1; 9 nucleotides agree with TRBD1. The CDR3 is 12 amino acids. The V gene's germline CDR1 is SGHAT and CDR2 FQDESV (reference sequence). V dropped 3 bases and J dropped 11; count of bases not matched to a gene: 4. CDR3 coding DNA: TGTGCCAGCAGCTTGGGGACAGGGAAGGCTTTCTTT. This codes for CASSLGTGKAFF. Supplemented by reference TRBV11-1 and TRBJ1-1, the full variable domain reads EAEVAQSPRYKITEKSQAVAFWCDPISGHATLYWYRQILGQGPELLVQFQDESVVDDSQLPKDRFSAERLKGVDSTLKIQPAELGDSAMYLCASSLGTGKAFFGQGTRLTVV.

This clone was recorded once. CDR3 sequence (DNA): TGTGCCAGTAAAGGGACAGGGGGCTTACCTGAAGCTTTCTTT. Translated: CASKGTGGLPEAFF. This rearrangement joins TRBV19 to TRBJ1-1, with 12 bases fitting TRBD1. V shed 7 bases, J shed 6 bases, and the junction held 6 bases outside the gene matches. The CDR3 extends over 14 amino acids. Germline lookup yields CDR1 LNHDA and CDR2 SQIVND (reference sequence). The full variable domain, its missing parts supplied by reference TRBV19 and TRBJ1-1, is DGGITQSPKYLFRKEGQNVTLSCEQNLNHDAMYWYRQDPGQGLRLIYYSQIVNDFQKGDIAEGYSVSREKKESFPLTVTSAQKNPTAFYLCASKGTGGLPEAFFGQGTRLTVV.

V gene TRBV12-3 or TRBV12-4 combines with J gene TRBJ2-7; D perhaps matches TRBD2 (6 bases). There are 12 residues in the CDR3. Trimming cost V 5 bases and J 4 bases, with 9 bases left between them. The CDR3: CASSRDLYEQYF. In DNA form, the CDR3 reads TGTGCCAGCAGTAGGGACTTGTACGAGCAGTACTTC.

The CDR3 sequence is CASSGRLLRQYF. The CDR3 bases are TGTGCCAGCAGTGGGAGACTCTTAAGACAGTATTTT. The chain couples TRBV2 to TRBJ2-3; D uncertain. Per the germline V gene, CDR1 is SNHLY and CDR2 is FYNNEI. There are 12 residues in the CDR3. Trimming removed 4 bases from V and 12 bases from J, with 14 bases in between.

For this clone: Other DNA sequences in this sample translate to the same CDR3. V and J are TRBV5-1 and TRBJ2-2; TRBD1 is a possible D gene (5 bases). Germline assignment: CDR1 SGHRS and CDR2 YFSETQ. Trimming stripped 1 base from V and 4 bases from J, with 5 bases between. This CDR3 is built from 13 residues. The CDR3 DNA reads as TGCGCCAGCAGCTTGCAGGGCACCGGGGAGCTGTTTTTT. This codes for CASSLQGTGELFF.

The genes are TRBV6-1 and TRBJ1-6, with TRBD1 matching 8 bases. The germline gives CDR1 MNHNS, CDR2 SASEGT. After removal of 4 bases from V and 7 bases from J, the junction contained 9 bases not matched to a gene. The CDR3 has 16 amino acids. The CDR3 bases are TGTGCCAGCAGTGGCTCGACAGGGGTGAACAATTCACCCCTCCACTTT. This translates into CASSGSTGVNNSPLHF.

This chain connects TRBV19 to TRBJ1-5, with D perhaps matching TRBD1 (6 bases). CDR3 length equals 16 residues. Germline lookup yields CDR1 LNHDA and CDR2 SQIVND (reference sequence). The ends were cut back, 7 bases at V and 1 base at J, with 17 bases in the middle. CDR3 sequence reads: CASMGRGGRSNQPQHF. As DNA, the CDR3 is TGTGCCAGTATGGGGAGGGGGGGCCGGAGCAATCAGCCCCAGCATTTT.

The chain uses TRBV4-3 and TRBJ2-1, with 8 bases aligning to TRBD2. Germline lookup yields CDR1 LGHNA and CDR2 YSLEER. This CDR3 is built from 15 residues. Trimming took 4 bases from V and 3 from J; bases not matched to a gene: 5. The CDR3 coding sequence is TGCGCCAGCAGCCTCGGGAGGGCCAGCTACAATGAGCAGTTCTTC. It is translated as CASSLGRASYNEQFF.

This clone has only one observation. The rearrangement links TRBV3-1 (or the pseudogene TRBV3-2) to TRBJ1-5; maybe TRBD1 (5 bases). In germline, CDR1 is LGHDT, CDR2 YNNKEL (reference sequence). V shed 4 bases and J shed 9 bases, with 16 bases lying between them. The CDR3 sequence is 14 residues long. This CDR3 reads CASSPNGGIVPQHF. In DNA form, the CDR3 reads TGTGCCAGCAGCCCAAACGGGGGGATAGTGCCCCAGCATTTT.

The V gene is TRBV18, the J gene TRBJ1-2, with 10 bases fitting TRBD1. The V and J ends lost 6 bases and 7 bases, in that order; junction bases with no gene match: 5. From germline, CDR1 is KGHSH and CDR2 LQKENI. CDR3 length: 13 amino acids. CDR3 DNA sequence: TGTGCCAGCTCGGCCGGGACAGGGGTTGGCTACACCTTC. Protein product: CASSAGTGVGYTF.

The rearrangement links TRBV5-5 to TRBJ1-1, with 12 bases matching TRBD1. CDR1 is SGHKS and CDR2 is YYEKEE in the germline V gene (reference sequence). The ends lost 3 bases at V and 0 bases at J; junction bases unmatched: 3. The CDR3 loop spans 16 amino acids. The CDR3 reads CASSWGTGGMNTEAFF. In nucleotides, the CDR3 is TGTGCCAGCAGCTGGGGGACAGGGGGCATGAACACTGAAGCTTTCTTT. Looking up the rest from reference TRBV5-5 and TRBJ1-1 gives the full variable domain: DAGVTQSPTHLIKTRGQQVTLRCSPISGHKSVSWYQQVLGQGPQFIFQYYEKEERGRGNFPDRFSARQFPNYSSELNVNALLLGDSALYLCASSWGTGGMNTEAFFGQGTRLTVV.

This chain connects TRBV5-1 to TRBJ2-3; 9 nucleotides align to TRBD1. CDR3 length equals 15 residues. The V and J ends lost 3 bases and 4 bases, in that order; junction bases with no gene match: 6. Germline-derived CDR1 and CDR2 are SGHRS and YFSETQ. CDR3 protein: CASSSGTGIADTQYF. The CDR3 nucleotides read TGCGCCAGCAGCTCCGGGACAGGGATTGCAGATACGCAGTATTTT.

The chain has TRBV3-1 (or the pseudogene TRBV3-2) and TRBJ2-5; 12 nucleotides match TRBD2. This CDR3 spans 15 amino acids. The trim removed 4 bases at V and 5 bases at J, leaving 5 bases unmatched. Germline V CDR1 and CDR2: LGHDT, YNNKEL (reference sequence). CDR3 bases: TGTGCCAGCAGCCTACCGACTAGCGGGAGTGAGACCCAGTACTTC. Protein: CASSLPTSGSETQYF.

The chain joins TRBV28 to TRBJ2-3; TRBD2 matches 13 bases. The V gene end was trimmed by 4 bases and the J gene end by 7 bases; junction bases not matched to a gene: 5. CDR1 and CDR2 (germline): MDHEN, SYDVKM. There are 15 residues in the CDR3. CDR3 sequence reads: CASSYTSGRAYTQYF. CDR3 in DNA: TGTGCCAGCAGTTACACTAGCGGGAGGGCCTATACGCAGTATTTT.

The genes are TRBV4-3 and TRBJ2-5, with TRBD2 matching over 7 bases. The CDR3 totals 15 residues. Germline V gene sequence: CDR1 LGHNA, CDR2 YSLEER. V shed 3 bases and J 2 bases; nucleotides not matched to a gene: 6. The CDR3 nucleotides are TGCGCCAGCAGCCAGGCGGGAGTGGGGCAAGAGACCCAGTACTTC. Its translation is CASSQAGVGQETQYF.

A few counts support this clone. J is TRBJ2-7 and V is TRBV9; 10 bases fit TRBD1. The germline CDR1 and CDR2 sequences are SGDLS and YYNGEE. Trimming removed 3 bases from V and 6 bases from J; junction bases left unmatched: 9. The CDR3 length is 15 residues. This chain's CDR3 is CASSAADRGIIEQYF. CDR3 in DNA: TGTGCCAGCAGCGCGGCGGACAGGGGGATTATCGAGCAGTACTTC.

This rearrangement joins TRBV7-9 to TRBJ2-2; tentative D call: TRBD2 (6 bases). The CDR3 totals 14 residues. CDR1 is SEHNR, CDR2 FQNEAQ, per germline (reference sequence). Trimming shortened V by 5 bases and J by 1 base, and 8 bases separated the two germline ends. CDR3 nucleotides: TGTGCCAGCAGCGCGGGACTGAACACCGGGGAGCTGTTTTTT. It specifies CASSAGLNTGELFF.

Concerning this clone: Other DNA sequences in the same sample also yield this CDR3. The gene calls are TRBV7-9 and TRBJ2-7; 9 nucleotides line up with TRBD1. Germline assignment: CDR1 SEHNR and CDR2 FQNEAQ (reference sequence). There are 14 residues in the CDR3. The junction had 6 bases not matched to a gene; V was cut back by 5 bases and J by 4 bases. This CDR3 is CASSPGTGSYEQYF. The DNA of the CDR3 is TGTGCCAGCAGCCCCGGGACAGGGTCTTACGAGCAGTACTTC.

The chain employs TRBV5-1 and TRBJ2-3; 11 positions match TRBD1. Germline CDR1 and CDR2: SGHRS and YFSETQ. The CDR3 spans 16 residues. With V trimmed by 6 bases and J by 5 bases, 11 bases remained unmatched. CDR3 sequence: CASTFGGQGAQDTQYF. The CDR3 coding sequence is TGCGCCAGCACCTTCGGCGGACAGGGGGCGCAAGATACGCAGTATTTT.

The rearrangement uses TRBV7-2 and TRBJ2-5; 11 bases map to TRBD2. CDR1 and CDR2 (germline): SGHTA, FQGNSA. CDR3 length: 15 residues. After removal of 5 bases from V and 5 bases from J, the junction contained 7 bases not matched to a gene. The CDR3 sequence: CASSADRTSGETQYF. The CDR3, as DNA: TGTGCCAGCAGCGCCGACCGGACTAGCGGGGAGACCCAGTACTTC.

This sequence joins TRBV4-2 and TRBJ1-5, with D tentatively TRBD1 (6 bases). Trimming pared 4 bases from V and 7 bases from J, leaving 20 bases between. Germline V CDR1 and CDR2: LGHNA, YNFKEQ. The CDR3 has 16 amino acids. CDR3 DNA sequence: TGTGCCAGCAGCCTCGTTCGGGGGGCGAACAGCCAGCCCCAGCATTTT. It encodes CASSLVRGANSQPQHF.

The chain has TRBV19 and TRBJ1-2; TRBD1 agrees at 9 bases. The J segment lost 4 bases and the V segment lost 3 bases, leaving 6 bases of the junction unmatched. The V gene's germline CDR1 is LNHDA and CDR2 SQIVND (reference sequence). CDR3 length: 15 amino acids. DNA for the CDR3: TGTGCCAGTAGTATCGGGGACAGGGCCTCCTATGGCTACACCTTC. Translated, it gives CASSIGDRASYGYTF.

This clone is a singleton in its sample. The chain uses TRBV7-2 and TRBJ2-2, with D possibly being TRBD1 (5 bases). The CDR3 has 14 amino acids. V lost 5 bases to trimming and J lost 1 base, with 8 bases between them. The germline gives CDR1 SGHTA, CDR2 FQGNSA. CDR3 region: CASSKGQNTGELFF. CDR3 nucleotide sequence: TGTGCCAGCAGCAAAGGACAGAACACCGGGGAGCTGTTTTTT.